These 31 T cell receptor beta chains share one sample of origin, sequenced in a study of vaccination and CD4 T cells after COVID-19. Cultured CD4+ T cell DNA was sequenced using the Oncomine TCR Beta short-read assay. TCRdb recomputed calls from the PCR reads with MiXCR, one row per CDR3 protein. The table includes 7,000 to 9,000 distinct CDR3 sequences, about half detected once. Specified treatment: roughly ten-day PBMC culture with coronavirus spike peptide pools or control peptides (ViraFEST assay). The collection of CD4+ T cells from the unexposed donor took place before the COVID-19 pandemic (2011-2018). The antigens of these receptors remain unknown. The sequencing sample was made of CD4+ T cells from blood, cultured in vitro. The receptors come from a human donor in good health.

The chain has TRBV7-6 and TRBJ2-5, with TRBD2 matching over 8 bases. CDR3 size: 16 residues. Germline CDR1 SGHVS, CDR2 FNYEAQ. The V segment lost 5 bases and the J segment 5 bases; nucleotides outside the gene matches: 13. The DNA for the CDR3 is TGTGCCAGCAGCCGGATGGTGAGCGGGAGCGGGGAGACCCAGTACTTC. Translating it yields CASSRMVSGSGETQYF.

This clonotype was counted between two and nine times. V and J are TRBV6-5 and TRBJ1-2; the D is unclear. This CDR3 spans 12 amino acids. In germline, CDR1 is MNHEY, CDR2 SVGAGI. With 2 bases removed from V and 6 bases from J, the gap between germline ends came to 7 bases. As DNA, the CDR3 is TGTGCCAGCAGTTACCTAGAGAATGGCTACACCTTC. It specifies CASSYLENGYTF.

This clonotype was counted only a few times. V gene TRBV6-4 combines with J gene TRBJ1-3; 8 bases are shared with TRBD1. CDR3 length equals 17 residues. In germline, CDR1 is MRHNA, CDR2 SNTAGT. Germline trimming cut 0 bases from V and 2 bases from J; bases unmatched to any gene: 6. The CDR3 here is CASSDSGQGFTGNTIYF. Written as DNA, the CDR3 is TGTGCCAGCAGTGACTCAGGACAGGGATTTACTGGAAACACCATATATTTT.

By share, this clonotype counts as medium-sized (0.01 to 0.1%). V usage is TRBV19 and J usage is TRBJ1-6; unclear D gene. This CDR3 is 16 amino acids long. The ends were cut back, 3 bases at V and 7 bases at J, with 16 bases in the middle. Germline-derived CDR1 and CDR2 are LNHDA and SQIVND (reference sequence). DNA of the CDR3: TGTGCCAGTAGTATTGGATGGTGGGGAAACAATTCACCCCTCCACTTT. Its protein is CASSIGWWGNNSPLHF.

This rearrangement joins TRBV30 to TRBJ2-3, with D maybe TRBD2 (5 bases). Trimming took 0 bases from V and 3 from J, leaving 7 bases between them. The CDR3 is made up of 13 amino acids. Germline CDR1 GTSNPN, CDR2 SVGIG (reference sequence). The CDR3 sequence is CAWSVRGTDTQYF. The CDR3 DNA reads as TGTGCCTGGAGTGTTCGGGGTACAGATACGCAGTATTTT.

The V and J genes are TRBV6-1 and TRBJ1-5, with TRBD1 as a possible D gene (5 bases). The germline V and J ends were trimmed by 10 bases and 7 bases, with 14 bases remaining between them. Germline CDR1 reads MNHNS; CDR2 reads SASEGT. The CDR3 is 12 amino acids. The CDR3 is CATQSRGQPQHF. CDR3 in DNA: TGTGCCACCCAATCACGGGGGCAGCCCCAGCATTTT.

This clonotype was picked up a small number of times. V is TRBV20-1 and J is TRBJ1-5, with D perhaps matching TRBD1 (5 bases). The CDR3 runs 15 residues. CDR1 DFQATT and CDR2 SNEGSKA come from the germline V gene (reference sequence). V shed 0 bases and J shed 6 bases, with 15 bases lying between them. The CDR3: CSARDQGRGGQPQHF. For the CDR3, the DNA is TGCAGTGCTAGAGATCAAGGTCGGGGGGGTCAGCCCCAGCATTTT.

The chain carries TRBV28 and TRBJ1-6; a possible D gene is TRBD1 (5 bases). The CDR3 consists of 14 residues. The V gene's germline CDR1 is MDHEN and CDR2 SYDVKM. With 6 bases removed from V and 7 bases from J, the gap between germline ends came to 13 bases. CDR3: CASRAGGANSPLHF. The DNA for the CDR3 is TGTGCCAGCAGGGCGGGCGGGGCGAATTCACCCCTCCACTTT.

The rearrangement links TRBV12-3 or TRBV12-4 to TRBJ2-4, with 11 bases lining up with TRBD2. V lost 4 bases to trimming and J lost 15 bases; unmatched junction nucleotides: 5. The CDR3 totals 12 residues. The CDR3 sequence is CASSSRTSGWYF. CDR3 bases: TGTGCCAGCAGTTCCAGGACTAGCGGGTGGTACTTC.

V usage is TRBV5-4 and J usage is TRBJ1-2, with D tentatively TRBD1 (6 bases). CDR3 length equals 13 residues. V lost 1 base, J lost 8 bases, and 12 bases lay in between. Germline V CDR1 and CDR2: SGHNT, YYREEE (reference sequence). This CDR3 reads CASSLTRGAGYTF. The CDR3 region has the DNA TGTGCCAGCAGCTTGACTCGGGGGGCCGGCTACACCTTC.

V gene TRBV20-1 combines with J gene TRBJ1-3; D unresolved. Trimming stripped 3 bases from V and 1 base from J, with 16 bases between. The CDR3 has 16 residues. The germline CDR1 and CDR2 sequences are DFQATT and SNEGSKA (reference sequence). The CDR3 DNA is TGCAGTGCTAGTTCAGCTTCTAAAATTTCTGGAAACACCATATATTTT. Translation: CSASSASKISGNTIYF.

The chain couples TRBV10-3 to TRBJ1-1; the D is unclear. Looked up from germline, CDR1 is ENHRY and CDR2 is SYGVKD. This CDR3 has 13 amino acids. The ends were cut back, 8 bases at V and 3 bases at J, with 13 bases in the middle. This CDR3 is CAIRWLEDTEAFF. The DNA of the CDR3 is TGTGCCATCCGATGGTTAGAGGACACTGAAGCTTTCTTT.

This clonotype has just a few counts. V and J are TRBV7-6 and TRBJ1-6; D call uncertain. With 1 base removed from V and 7 bases from J, the gap between germline ends came to 8 bases. The CDR3 extends over 14 amino acids. Germline V gives CDR1 SGHVS, CDR2 FNYEAQ. The CDR3 coding sequence is TGTGCCAGCAGCTTAGGAGGGTGGAATTCACCCCTCCACTTT. Translating it yields CASSLGGWNSPLHF.

The chain joins TRBV27 to TRBJ2-6; D unclear. The CDR3 length is 15 residues. Per the germline V gene, CDR1 is MNHEY and CDR2 is SMNVEV (reference sequence). The ends were cut back, 3 bases at V and 4 bases at J, with 10 bases in the middle. The CDR3 coding sequence is TGTGCCAGCAGTTTGCACCTAGGAGGGGCCAACGTCCTGACTTTC. It codes for CASSLHLGGANVLTF.

This chain joins TRBV7-2 and TRBJ2-4; maybe TRBD1 (5 bases). Between the trimmed V and J ends, which lost 5 bases and 12 bases, there was a span of 20 bases. Germline CDR1 is SGHTA and CDR2 is FQGNSA. CDR3 length: 14 residues. The CDR3 protein is CASSRREGPKAQYF. In nucleotides, the CDR3 is TGTGCCAGCAGCCGCAGGGAAGGGCCCAAGGCTCAGTACTTC.

The V gene is TRBV5-1, the J gene TRBJ2-1, with a weak D call TRBD1 (6 bases). Germline CDR1 is SGHRS and CDR2 is YFSETQ. Trimming stripped 0 bases from V and 0 bases from J, with 13 bases between. This CDR3 is 17 amino acids long. This CDR3 reads CASSLEGHRLSYNEQFF. CDR3 bases: TGCGCCAGCAGCTTGGAGGGACACCGGCTCTCCTACAATGAGCAGTTCTTC.

This chain uses TRBV27 with TRBJ2-3; weak D call: TRBD2 (5 bases). V lost 6 bases, J lost 1 base, and 23 bases lay in between. This CDR3 region has 18 residues. The germline V gene encodes CDR1 MNHEY and CDR2 SMNVEV (reference sequence). This CDR3 reads CASSSLRGDKDGTDTQYF. Here the CDR3 DNA reads TGTGCCAGCAGCTCCCTCCGGGGTGATAAAGATGGCACAGATACGCAGTATTTT.

The CDR3 region has the DNA TGTGCCAGCAGCTTAGGGCCCGGTCCCTCCTACGAGCAGTACTTC. Its translation: CASSLGPGPSYEQYF. The rearrangement joins TRBV7-2 to TRBJ2-7, with D unclear. This CDR3 has 15 residues. The V gene lost 1 base and the J gene lost 0 bases, with 10 bases spanning the gap. The V gene's germline CDR1 is SGHTA and CDR2 FQGNSA.

The rearrangement links TRBV20-1 to TRBJ1-3; D gene ambiguous. Germline CDR1 reads DFQATT; CDR2 reads SNEGSKA (reference sequence). Deletions cut 6 bases from V and 0 bases from J, with 12 bases between. The CDR3 totals 14 residues. In DNA, the CDR3 is TGCAGTGCCGAACCGGGTCTCTCTGGAAACACCATATATTTT. Protein product: CSAEPGLSGNTIYF.

The chain carries TRBV20-1 and TRBJ2-7; TRBD2 might be the D (6 bases). Germline V lookup: CDR1 DFQATT, CDR2 SNEGSKA (reference sequence). V was cut by 2 bases and J by 3 bases, with 11 bases left in between. CDR3 size: 13 residues. The CDR3 coding sequence is TGCAGTGCTAGATTGCGGGAAAACTACGAGCAGTACTTC. Translation: CSARLRENYEQYF.

This clonotype was seen a few times. The chain uses TRBV20-1 and TRBJ1-1, with TRBD1 matching over 9 bases. V trimming: 0 bases; J trimming: 4 bases; junction bases outside the gene matches: 3. The CDR3 spans 14 residues. CDR1 is DFQATT and CDR2 is SNEGSKA in the germline V gene (reference sequence). The CDR3 DNA follows: TGCAGTGCTAGAGAGGGACAGGGTATCACTGAAGCTTTCTTT. It specifies CSAREGQGITEAFF.

The chain links TRBV19 to TRBJ1-5; 8 bases fit TRBD1. The CDR3 consists of 15 residues. Germline loops: CDR1 LNHDA, CDR2 SQIVND (reference sequence). Trimming removed 2 bases from V and 7 bases from J; junction bases left unmatched: 7. In DNA form, the CDR3 reads TGTGCCAGTAGTATAAGGACAGGGAGGCTACAGCCCCAGCATTTT. Protein sequence: CASSIRTGRLQPQHF.

V is TRBV20-1 and J is TRBJ1-1; D is undetermined. The germline CDR1 and CDR2 sequences are DFQATT and SNEGSKA (reference sequence). The CDR3 loop spans 13 amino acids. V gave up 3 bases and J gave up 8 bases, with 16 bases separating them. For the CDR3, the DNA is TGCAGTGCTAGTGGGAGGGTACACGGAGAAGCTTTCTTT. This sequence encodes CSASGRVHGEAFF.

In this sample, this clonotype turned up a few times. The chain joins TRBV6-2 or TRBV6-3 to TRBJ2-1; D might be TRBD2 (7 bases). The CDR3 contains 15 residues. In germline, CDR1 is MNHEY, CDR2 SVGEGT. The V end lost 7 bases, the J end lost 4 bases, and 17 bases lay between the germline ends. The CDR3 region is CASTHRGGGYNEQFF. CDR3 coding DNA: TGTGCCAGCACCCACCGAGGGGGGGGTTACAATGAGCAGTTCTTC.

The chain uses TRBV2 and TRBJ1-2; 7 bases are a match to TRBD1. The ends lost 6 bases at V and 0 bases at J; junction bases unmatched: 4. The CDR3 consists of 14 residues. Germline CDR1 SNHLY, CDR2 FYNNEI. This CDR3 reads CASRPGTANYGYTF. CDR3 nucleotides: TGTGCCAGCAGGCCCGGGACAGCTAACTATGGCTACACCTTC.

The chain combines TRBV2 with TRBJ2-6; 9 bases are a match to TRBD1. With 1 base clipped from V and 0 bases from J, the junction kept 4 bases outside the gene matches. From germline, CDR1 is SNHLY and CDR2 FYNNEI. There are 18 residues in the CDR3. CDR3 region: CASSEGDRVVSGANVLTF. Written as DNA, the CDR3 is TGTGCCAGCAGTGAAGGGGACAGGGTAGTCTCTGGGGCCAACGTCCTGACTTTC.

The chain carries TRBV6-2 or TRBV6-3 and TRBJ2-3; D gene unclear. V was trimmed by 4 bases and J by 3 bases, leaving 20 bases between them. CDR3 length: 17 amino acids. Germline V gives CDR1 MNHEY, CDR2 SVGEGT. Here the CDR3 DNA reads TGTGCCAGCAGTTCCAAACGGCAGCTCGAGATTACAGATACGCAGTATTTT. Protein: CASSSKRQLEITDTQYF.

This clonotype was observed a few times. The DNA of the CDR3 is TGTGCCAGCAGTTGGGCCGACAGAAACCAAGAGACCCAGTACTTC. Translated: CASSWADRNQETQYF. V gene TRBV12-3 or TRBV12-4 combines with J gene TRBJ2-5; possible D gene TRBD1, 5 bases. This CDR3 has 15 amino acids. The V end was cut by 4 bases, the J end by 0 bases, with 12 bases between.

This chain uses TRBV20-1 with TRBJ1-5, with TRBD1 matching over 9 bases. Germline V gene lookup returns CDR1 DFQATT and CDR2 SNEGSKA (reference sequence). The J segment lost 5 bases and the V segment lost 6 bases, leaving 8 bases of the junction unmatched. The CDR3 loop spans 14 amino acids. The CDR3 is CSAARQGDYQPQHF. CDR3 DNA sequence: TGCAGTGCCGCTCGACAGGGGGACTATCAGCCCCAGCATTTT.

Only one count was recorded for this clonotype. The chain recombines TRBV10-1 with TRBJ2-2; unclear D gene. The V gene's germline CDR1 is WNHNN and CDR2 SYGVQD (reference sequence). The CDR3 contains 14 residues. V dropped 6 bases and J dropped 0 bases, with 8 bases sitting between them. CDR3 DNA: TGCGCCAGCAGAGTAGCCCCGAACACCGGGGAGCTGTTTTTT. Translation: CASRVAPNTGELFF.

This clonotype has only a few counts. This chain links TRBV20-1 with TRBJ1-5; 12 bases map to TRBD1. CDR1 is DFQATT, CDR2 SNEGSKA, per germline (reference sequence). The CDR3 is 16 residues long. V shed 2 bases, J shed 1 base, and the junction held 3 bases outside the gene matches. The CDR3 reads CSARPGQGASNQPQHF. CDR3 coding DNA: TGCAGTGCTAGACCGGGACAGGGGGCAAGCAATCAGCCCCAGCATTTT.